What follows are 10 T cell receptor beta chains derived from one specimen sequenced in a study of T-cell memory formation after mild COVID-19. TCRdb analysed the 5' RACE reads with MiXCR anew, one entry per CDR3 protein. Altogether a few hundred thousand distinct CDR3 sequences are present, 20% to 25% being singletons, with the ten largest covering roughly an eighth. The sequenced sample was PBMCs or a T cell subset sorted from them (not recorded which). The origin of the receptors is an adult woman who had mild COVID-19 (a few samples of this study predate the infection). Cell type and time point are not known.

This clonotype was picked up a small number of times. This chain links TRBV7-6 with TRBJ2-2, with no clear D. Trimming shortened V by 5 bases and J by 4 bases, and 17 bases separated the two germline ends. CDR1 is SGHVS and CDR2 is FNYEAQ in the germline V gene. The CDR3 has 16 amino acids. The CDR3 DNA reads as TGTGCCAGCAGCACTCCCGTCCAGAGCCCCACCGGGGAGCTGTTTTTT. Translation: CASSTPVQSPTGELFF.

The genes are TRBV6-5 and TRBJ2-7, with a possible D match to TRBD2 (5 bases). Germline-derived CDR1 and CDR2 are MNHEY and SVGAGI. The CDR3 runs 14 residues. Trimming shortened V by 2 bases and J by 4 bases, and 12 bases separated the two germline ends. CDR3 sequence reads: CASSYVPSMYEQYF. The DNA of the CDR3 is TGTGCCAGCAGTTACGTGCCTAGCATGTACGAGCAGTACTTC.

The chain couples TRBV5-1 to TRBJ1-1; maybe TRBD1 (6 bases). Per germline, CDR1 SGHRS and CDR2 YFSETQ. The V end was cut by 0 bases, the J end by 1 base, with 10 bases between. The length of the CDR3 is 15 residues. This CDR3 reads CASSLVQGQNTEAFF. The CDR3 coding sequence is TGCGCCAGCAGCTTGGTCCAGGGGCAGAACACTGAAGCTTTCTTT.

This clonotype has a single count. V usage is TRBV3-1 and J usage is TRBJ1-6; possibly TRBD1 for D (5 bases). Germline assignment: CDR1 LGHDT and CDR2 YNNKEL (reference sequence). With 1 base removed from V and 12 bases from J, the gap between germline ends came to 10 bases. The CDR3 consists of 13 residues. The DNA of the CDR3 is TGTGCCAGCAGCCAAGGGGGGGGTGAACCCCTCCACTTT. This codes for CASSQGGGEPLHF.

The rearrangement links TRBV9 to TRBJ1-2, with D possibly matching TRBD1 (5 bases). Between the trimmed V and J ends, which lost 1 base and 4 bases, there was a span of 14 bases. This CDR3 has 15 residues. CDR1 is SGDLS and CDR2 is YYNGEE in the germline V gene. CDR3 residues: CASSVSQGGGYGYTF. CDR3 coding DNA: TGTGCCAGCAGCGTAAGCCAGGGTGGGGGCTATGGCTACACCTTC.

This sequence joins TRBV5-6 and TRBJ2-3; D unresolved. Deletions cut 3 bases from V and 2 bases from J, with 10 bases between. Germline lookup yields CDR1 SGHDT and CDR2 YYEEEE. This CDR3 is built from 14 residues. CDR3 in DNA: TGTGCCAGCAGCTCGGTAGGGTACACAGATACGCAGTATTTT. This sequence encodes CASSSVGYTDTQYF.

This clonotype was seen a handful of times. This chain links TRBV20-1 with TRBJ2-1, with a weak D call TRBD2 (6 bases). Germline CDR1 and CDR2: DFQATT and SNEGSKA (reference sequence). CDR3 length equals 11 residues. CDR3 in amino acids: CSAGLYNEQFF. The CDR3 region has the DNA TGCAGCGCGGGATTATACAATGAGCAGTTCTTC.

This clonotype was counted between two and nine times. This sequence joins TRBV24-1 and TRBJ2-1; D is unclear. Germline lookup yields CDR1 KGHDR and CDR2 SFDVKD. CDR3 length: 17 amino acids. The V and J ends lost 5 bases and 10 bases respectively, with 26 bases between them. CDR3 sequence (DNA): TGTGCCACCAGTGGGGTGACCGACTCGAGTTATAATGGAGAGCAGTTCTTC. The encoded protein is CATSGVTDSSYNGEQFF.

This clonotype has a handful of counts. This chain connects TRBV4-3 to TRBJ2-1, with TRBD2 identical over 11 bases. The CDR3 runs 15 residues. CDR1 and CDR2 (germline): LGHNA, YSLEER. J gave up 3 bases and V 8 bases, and 6 bases lay outside the gene matches. CDR3 residues: CASRDGTSGYNEQFF. The CDR3 nucleotides are TGCGCCAGCCGCGACGGGACTAGCGGCTACAATGAGCAGTTCTTC.

This clonotype was detected many times. The chain is built from TRBV5-6 and TRBJ1-1; 7 bases agree with TRBD1. CDR3 length: 17 amino acids. Germline CDR1 reads SGHDT; CDR2 reads YYEEEE. With 0 bases clipped from V and 1 base from J, the junction kept 9 bases outside the gene matches. CDR3 sequence reads: CASSLAGLRGSNTEAFF. The CDR3, as DNA: TGTGCCAGCAGCTTGGCGGGGCTCAGGGGGTCGAACACTGAAGCTTTCTTT.